These 10 T cell receptor beta chains were sequenced from one sample in a study of blood T cell repertoires in COVID-19. Profiling relied on immunoSEQ multiplex PCR, and the TCRdb table lists in-frame clones only, not all of them. Here the sample spans approximately 290,000 clones, around 88% being singletons. Sequenced: peripheral blood. All receptors come from a man between 25 and 39 years old with acute or convalescent COVID-19.

The sample holds one count of this clone. The chain carries TRBV30 and TRBJ1-6, with D maybe TRBD1 (6 bases). This CDR3 has 14 residues. Between the trimmed V and J ends, which lost 2 bases and 8 bases, there was a span of 13 bases. Germline CDR1 and CDR2: GTSNPN and SVGIG (reference sequence). The CDR3 loop reads CAWSLTGGDSPLHF. DNA for the CDR3: TGTGCCTGGAGTCTAACGGGGGGCGATTCACCCCTCCACTTT.

The chain employs TRBV9 and TRBJ2-1; 11 positions match TRBD2. The V and J ends lost 3 bases and 7 bases, in that order; junction bases with no gene match: 9. This CDR3 has 16 residues. Germline CDR1 SGDLS, CDR2 YYNGEE. CDR3 protein: CASSARSGGASNEQFF. CDR3 nucleotides: TGTGCCAGCAGCGCCCGTAGCGGGGGGGCCTCAAATGAGCAGTTCTTC.

The chain joins TRBV12-3 or TRBV12-4 to TRBJ2-1; 9 nucleotides align to TRBD2. J lost 7 bases, V lost 7 bases, and 5 bases had no gene match. The CDR3 has 13 amino acids. The DNA for the CDR3 is TGTGCCAGCACGCGGGGGGGCAGGAATGAGCAGTTCTTC. It specifies CASTRGGRNEQFF.

This chain links TRBV6-2 or TRBV6-3 with TRBJ2-7, with D maybe TRBD2 (5 bases). The V end lost 2 bases, the J end lost 0 bases, and 17 bases lay between the germline ends. Germline CDR1 MNHEY, CDR2 SVGEGT. The CDR3 covers 17 residues. Written as DNA, the CDR3 is TGTGCCAGCAGTTACCCGTTTGGGCGGGCAAGCTCCTACGAGCAGTACTTC. Translation: CASSYPFGRASSYEQYF.

This chain connects TRBV3-1 (or the pseudogene TRBV3-2) to TRBJ2-2; D is ambiguous. This CDR3 region has 14 residues. V gave up 4 bases and J gave up 9 bases, with 15 bases separating them. The V gene's germline CDR1 is LGHDT and CDR2 YNNKEL (reference sequence). This CDR3 reads CASSPRVPRWELFF. Here the CDR3 DNA reads TGTGCCAGCAGCCCGAGAGTCCCTAGATGGGAGCTGTTTTTT.

The chain employs TRBV6-5 and TRBJ2-1; 11 bases fit TRBD2. CDR3 length: 16 residues. The V segment lost 4 bases and the J segment 2 bases; nucleotides outside the gene matches: 4. CDR1 is MNHEY, CDR2 SVGAGI, per germline. For the CDR3, the DNA is TGTGCCAGCAGTTCCACGGGACTAGCGGCCTACAATGAGCAGTTCTTC. Its protein product is CASSSTGLAAYNEQFF.

This chain uses TRBV28 with TRBJ2-3, with D possibly matching TRBD2 (5 bases). V lost 5 bases to trimming and J lost 1 base, with 10 bases between them. CDR1 and CDR2 (germline): MDHEN, SYDVKM. This CDR3 region has 14 residues. The DNA for the CDR3 is TGTGCCAGCAGTCGTAACGGGGGCACAGATACGCAGTATTTT. Amino acid sequence: CASSRNGGTDTQYF.

The CDR3 protein is CASTPLTEPNTGELFF. CDR3 in DNA: TGTGCCAGCACACCCTTGACAGAGCCGAACACCGGGGAGCTGTTTTTT. The V gene is TRBV7-9, the J gene TRBJ2-2, with D possibly matching TRBD1 (5 bases). CDR1 is SEHNR, CDR2 FQNEAQ, per germline (reference sequence). Trimming removed 7 bases at V and 0 bases at J, with 15 bases between. The CDR3 is 16 amino acids. Variable domain in full (rest from reference TRBV7-9 and TRBJ2-2): DTGVSQNPRHKITKRGQNVTFRCDPISEHNRLYWYRQTLGQGPEFLTYFQNEAQLEKSRLLSDRFSAERPKGSFSTLEIQRTEQGDSAMYLCASTPLTEPNTGELFFGEGSRLTVL.

The genes are TRBV14 and TRBJ2-4, with 9 bases matching TRBD2. Germline V gene sequence: CDR1 SGHDN, CDR2 FVKESK. This CDR3 has 17 amino acids. J lost 0 bases, V lost 3 bases, and 6 bases had no gene match. The DNA of the CDR3 is TGTGCCAGCAGCCAGGCACTAGCGGGTATAGCCAAAAACATTCAGTACTTC. It specifies CASSQALAGIAKNIQYF.

The chain joins TRBV5-5 to TRBJ1-5; unclear D gene. Per germline, CDR1 SGHKS and CDR2 YYEKEE (reference sequence). CDR3 size: 14 residues. The germline V and J ends were trimmed by 4 bases and 4 bases, with 12 bases remaining between them. In DNA, the CDR3 is TGTGCCAGCAGCCAATGGGCAAGTAATCAGCCCCAGCATTTT. Amino acid sequence: CASSQWASNQPQHF.